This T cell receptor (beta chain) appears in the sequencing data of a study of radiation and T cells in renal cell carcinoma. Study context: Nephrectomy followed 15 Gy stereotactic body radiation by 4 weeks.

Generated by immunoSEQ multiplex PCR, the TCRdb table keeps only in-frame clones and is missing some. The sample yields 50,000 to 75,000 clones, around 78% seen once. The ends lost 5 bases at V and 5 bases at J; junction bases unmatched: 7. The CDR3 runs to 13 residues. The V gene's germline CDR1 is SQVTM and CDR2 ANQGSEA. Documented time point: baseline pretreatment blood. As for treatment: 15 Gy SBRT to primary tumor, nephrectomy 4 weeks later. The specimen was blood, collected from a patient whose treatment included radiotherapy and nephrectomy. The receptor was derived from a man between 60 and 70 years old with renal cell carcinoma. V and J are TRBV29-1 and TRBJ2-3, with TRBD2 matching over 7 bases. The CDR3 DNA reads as TGCAGCGTTAGTGCGGGAGAGGGAGATACGCAGTATTTT. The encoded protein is CSVSAGEGDTQYF.